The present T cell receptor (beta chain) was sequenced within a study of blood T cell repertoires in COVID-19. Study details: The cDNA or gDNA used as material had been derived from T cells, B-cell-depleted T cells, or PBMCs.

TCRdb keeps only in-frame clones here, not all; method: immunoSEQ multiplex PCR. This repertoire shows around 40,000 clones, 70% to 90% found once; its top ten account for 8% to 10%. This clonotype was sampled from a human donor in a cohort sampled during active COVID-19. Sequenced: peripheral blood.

The CDR3 reads CASSQVGTSGAGSYNEQFF. The DNA of the CDR3 is TGTGCCAGCAGCCAAGTGGGGACTAGCGGGGCTGGGTCCTACAATGAGCAGTTCTTC. The J gene is TRBJ2-1, the V gene TRBV3-1 (or the pseudogene TRBV3-2); 13 bases line up with TRBD2. The CDR3 totals 19 residues. V lost 1 base to trimming and J lost 1 base; unmatched junction nucleotides: 7. Germline V gene data show CDR1 as LGHDT and CDR2 as YNNKEL (reference sequence).